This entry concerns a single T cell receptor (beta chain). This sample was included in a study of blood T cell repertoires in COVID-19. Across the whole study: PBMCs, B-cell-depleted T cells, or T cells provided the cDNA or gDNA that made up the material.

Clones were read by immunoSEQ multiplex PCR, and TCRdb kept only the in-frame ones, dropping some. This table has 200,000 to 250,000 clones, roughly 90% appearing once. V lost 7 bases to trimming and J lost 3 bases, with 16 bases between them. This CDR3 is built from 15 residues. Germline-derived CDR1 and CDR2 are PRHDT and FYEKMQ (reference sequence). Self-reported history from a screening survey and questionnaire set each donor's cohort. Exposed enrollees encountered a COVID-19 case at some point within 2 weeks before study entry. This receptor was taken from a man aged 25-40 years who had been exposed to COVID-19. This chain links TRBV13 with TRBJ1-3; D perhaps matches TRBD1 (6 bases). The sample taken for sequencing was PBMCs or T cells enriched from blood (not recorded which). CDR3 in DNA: TGTGCCAGCACCACTGGGGGGGCGGGTGGAAACACCATATATTTT. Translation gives CASTTGGAGGNTIYF.